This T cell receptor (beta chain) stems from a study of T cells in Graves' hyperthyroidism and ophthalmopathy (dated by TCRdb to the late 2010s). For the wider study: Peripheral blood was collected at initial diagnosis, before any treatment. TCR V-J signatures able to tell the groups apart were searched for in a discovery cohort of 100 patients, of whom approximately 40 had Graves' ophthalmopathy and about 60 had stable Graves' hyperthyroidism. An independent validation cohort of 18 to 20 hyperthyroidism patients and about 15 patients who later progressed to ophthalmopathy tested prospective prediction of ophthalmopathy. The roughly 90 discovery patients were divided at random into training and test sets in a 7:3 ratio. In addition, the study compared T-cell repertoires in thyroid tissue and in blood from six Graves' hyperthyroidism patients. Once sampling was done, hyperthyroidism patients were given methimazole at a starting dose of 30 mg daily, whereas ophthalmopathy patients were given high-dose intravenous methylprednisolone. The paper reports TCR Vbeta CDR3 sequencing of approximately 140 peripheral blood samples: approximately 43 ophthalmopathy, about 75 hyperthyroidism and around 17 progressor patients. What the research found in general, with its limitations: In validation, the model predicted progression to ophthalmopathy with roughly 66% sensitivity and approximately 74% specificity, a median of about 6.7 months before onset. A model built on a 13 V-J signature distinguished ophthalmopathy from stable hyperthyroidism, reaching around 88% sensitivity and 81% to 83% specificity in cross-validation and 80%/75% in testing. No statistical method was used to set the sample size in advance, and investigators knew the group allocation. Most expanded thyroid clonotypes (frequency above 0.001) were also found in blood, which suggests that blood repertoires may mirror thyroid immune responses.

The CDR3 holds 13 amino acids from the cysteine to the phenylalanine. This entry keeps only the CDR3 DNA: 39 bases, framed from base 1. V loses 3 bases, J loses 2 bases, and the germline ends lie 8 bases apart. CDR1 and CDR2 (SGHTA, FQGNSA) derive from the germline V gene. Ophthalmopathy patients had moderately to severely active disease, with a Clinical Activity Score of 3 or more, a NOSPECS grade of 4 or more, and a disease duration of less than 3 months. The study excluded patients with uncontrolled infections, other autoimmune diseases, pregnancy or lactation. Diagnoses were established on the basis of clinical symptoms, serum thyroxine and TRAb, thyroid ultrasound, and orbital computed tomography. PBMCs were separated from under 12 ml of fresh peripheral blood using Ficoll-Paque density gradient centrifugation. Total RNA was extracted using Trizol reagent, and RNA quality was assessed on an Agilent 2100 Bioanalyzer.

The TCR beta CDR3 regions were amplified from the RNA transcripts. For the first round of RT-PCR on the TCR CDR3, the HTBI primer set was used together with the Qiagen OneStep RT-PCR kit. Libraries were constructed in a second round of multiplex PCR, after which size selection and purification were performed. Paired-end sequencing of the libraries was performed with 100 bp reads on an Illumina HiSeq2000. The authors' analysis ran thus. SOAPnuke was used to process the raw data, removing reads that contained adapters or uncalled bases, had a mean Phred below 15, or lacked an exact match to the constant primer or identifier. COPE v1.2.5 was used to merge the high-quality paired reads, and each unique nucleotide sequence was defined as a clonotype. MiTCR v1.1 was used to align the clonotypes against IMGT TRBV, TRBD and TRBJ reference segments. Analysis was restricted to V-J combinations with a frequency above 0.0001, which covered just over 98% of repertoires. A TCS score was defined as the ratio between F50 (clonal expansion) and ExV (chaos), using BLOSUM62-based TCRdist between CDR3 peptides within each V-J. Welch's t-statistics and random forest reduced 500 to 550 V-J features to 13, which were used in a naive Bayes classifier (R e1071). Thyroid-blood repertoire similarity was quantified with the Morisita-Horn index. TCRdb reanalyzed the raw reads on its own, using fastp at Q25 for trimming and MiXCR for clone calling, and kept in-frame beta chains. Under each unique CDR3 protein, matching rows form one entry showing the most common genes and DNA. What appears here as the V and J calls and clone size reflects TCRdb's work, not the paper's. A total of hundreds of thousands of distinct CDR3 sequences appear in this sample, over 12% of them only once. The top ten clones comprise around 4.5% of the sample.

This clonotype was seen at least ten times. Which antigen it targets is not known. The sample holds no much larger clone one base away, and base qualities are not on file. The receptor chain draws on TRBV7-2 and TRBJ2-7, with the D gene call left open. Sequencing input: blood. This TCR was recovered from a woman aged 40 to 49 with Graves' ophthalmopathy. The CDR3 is CASSFTLTYEQYF. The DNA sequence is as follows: TGTGCCAGCAGCTTTACCTTGACCTACGAGCAGTACTTC.